This paragraph covers one TCR beta chain sequence. Its antigen remains unidentified. Exclusion applied to patients with autoimmune disease history or systemic immunosuppression. Germline V lookup: CDR1 SGHAT, CDR2 FQNNGV. V was trimmed by 5 bases and J by 4 bases, leaving 9 bases between them. This CDR3 spans 13 amino acids. This record belongs to a study of OX40 agonist ivuxolimab in advanced cancers. Study overall: A mean age of roughly 62 years, range about 23 to 90, was recorded, and around 85% were male. Regarding the study as a whole: Within 6 weeks, CD4+ and CD8+ blood T cells expanded clonally at 0.1 to 3.0 mg/kg.

Using immunoSEQ multiplex PCR, the repertoire was profiled, and TCRdb retains in-frame clones only, with some absent. Among some 44,000 clones listed, 65% to 85% were seen once. The V call is TRBV11-2, the J call TRBJ1-5, with unresolved D. The sample here was CD4+ or CD8+ T cells sorted from blood, taken in a trial of the OX40 agonist ivuxolimab. This sequence was found in an adult with an advanced solid tumor such as melanoma, head and neck, liver or kidney cancer. CDR3 protein: CASSRRRNQPQHF. DNA of the CDR3: TGTGCCAGCAGCCGAAGGCGGAATCAGCCCCAGCATTTT.